The 24 T cell receptor beta chains below were found in one sample sequenced in a study of beta chain features in type 1 diabetes. Investigators reverse transcribed all isolated RNA, so they sequenced expressed TCRB transcripts. The assay was immunoSEQ multiplex PCR, and TCRdb's table has in-frame clones only and misses some. The sample has around 600,000 clones; over 10% are singletons. Antigens of these TCRs are unknown. Findings of the study overall: Moderate yet significant TCRB CDR3 shortening was seen in Type 1 diabetes patients in all four CD4+ subsets.

Sequenced input: naive CD4+ T cells from blood. These TCRs come from a young man with type 1 diabetes.

The rearrangement links TRBV18 to TRBJ2-1; TRBD1 aligns across 7 bases. The CDR3 sequence is 13 residues long. J was trimmed by 15 bases and V by 6 bases; bases with no gene match: 14. The germline gives CDR1 KGHSH, CDR2 LQKENI. CDR3 in amino acids: CASSPGQTHVSFF. The CDR3 nucleotides read TGTGCCAGCTCTCCGGGACAGACCCATGTGTCGTTCTTC. Filled out from reference TRBV18 and TRBJ2-1, the complete variable domain reads NAGVMQNPRHLVRRRGQEARLRCSPMKGHSHVYWYRQLPEEGLKFMVYLQKENIIDESGMPKERFSAEFPKEGPSILRIQQVVRGDSAAYFCASSPGQTHVSFFGPGTRLTVL.

This clone was picked up a small number of times. CDR3 residues: CASRRTGEDYGYTF. The CDR3 DNA sequence: TGTGCCAGCAGGAGGACAGGGGAGGACTATGGCTACACCTTC. The J gene is TRBJ1-2, the V gene TRBV25-1; TRBD1 aligns across 9 bases. The CDR3 extends over 14 amino acids. CDR1 is MGHDK, CDR2 SYGVNS, per germline. Trimming at V came to 6 bases and at J to 3 bases, leaving 5 bases not matched to a gene.

The genes are TRBV25-1 and TRBJ1-4, with unresolved D. CDR3 length: 16 amino acids. Germline loops: CDR1 MGHDK, CDR2 SYGVNS. V lost 5 bases and J lost 8, with 21 bases in between. The chain's CDR3 is CASSPETEGFVEKLFF. CDR3 DNA: TGTGCCAGCAGTCCCGAAACGGAGGGTTTTGTGGAAAAACTGTTTTTT.

In its sample, this clone was seen a few times. This rearrangement joins TRBV10-2 to TRBJ1-5, with TRBD1 matching 7 bases. Germline V gives CDR1 WSHSY, CDR2 SAAADI. Trimming removed 6 bases from V and 0 bases from J; junction bases left unmatched: 8. CDR3 length: 16 amino acids. The CDR3, as DNA: TGCGCCAGCAGAGACGGGACAGCCTATAGCAATCAGCCCCAGCATTTT. Encoded protein: CASRDGTAYSNQPQHF.

This clone was seen more than once but under ten times. The chain uses TRBV14 and TRBJ2-5, with 9 nucleotides matching TRBD2. The CDR3 spans 15 residues. The trim removed 2 bases at V and 9 bases at J, leaving 10 bases unmatched. Germline CDR1 is SGHDN and CDR2 is FVKESK. As DNA, the CDR3 is TGTGCCAGCAGCCAACGCCTAGCGGGGCATGGGTCCCAGTACTTC. This sequence encodes CASSQRLAGHGSQYF. The variable domain in full, completed from reference TRBV14 and TRBJ2-5, reads EAGVTQFPSHSVIEKGQTVTLRCDPISGHDNLYWYRRVMGKEIKFLLHFVKESKQDESGMPNNRFLAERTGGTYSTLKVQPAELEDSGVYFCASSQRLAGHGSQYFGPGTRLLVL.

The chain uses TRBV9 and TRBJ2-1; no clear D. The V end lost 0 bases, the J end lost 7 bases, and 8 bases lay between the germline ends. CDR3 length equals 13 residues. The V gene's germline CDR1 is SGDLS and CDR2 YYNGEE. The CDR3 reads CASSVAIRNEQFF. The CDR3 region has the DNA TGTGCCAGCAGCGTAGCTATCCGGAATGAGCAGTTCTTC.

The rearrangement joins TRBV19 to TRBJ2-5, with D tentatively TRBD1 or TRBD2 (5 bases each). The CDR3 runs 12 residues. V lost 8 bases, J lost 10 bases, and 17 bases lay in between. Germline CDR1 reads LNHDA; CDR2 reads SQIVND (reference sequence). The DNA of the CDR3 is TGTGCCAGTGGTACCGGGGCTCTGGGCCAGTACTTC. This gives the protein CASGTGALGQYF.

The chain combines TRBV5-1 with TRBJ1-2; 8 bases are shared with TRBD1. Germline V lookup: CDR1 SGHRS, CDR2 YFSETQ. The junction had 10 bases not matched to a gene; V was cut back by 4 bases and J by 5 bases. The CDR3 loop spans 15 amino acids. Here the CDR3 DNA reads TGCGCCAGCAGCGACCCGACAGGGGCGAATTATGGCTACACCTTC. This gives the protein CASSDPTGANYGYTF.

This sequence joins TRBV2 and TRBJ2-3, with no clear D. Germline-derived CDR1 and CDR2 are SNHLY and FYNNEI. Between the trimmed V and J ends, which lost 4 bases and 6 bases, there was a span of 5 bases. This CDR3 region has 11 residues. This chain's CDR3 is CASSAEDTQYF. CDR3 coding DNA: TGTGCCAGCAGTGCAGAGGATACGCAGTATTTT.

This clone came up once. J is TRBJ1-1 and V is TRBV9, with a weak D call TRBD1 (6 bases). The CDR3 is 15 amino acids. Germline loops: CDR1 SGDLS, CDR2 YYNGEE. The V gene lost 0 bases and the J gene lost 1 base, with 10 bases spanning the gap. The CDR3 here is CASSVGGHPNTEAFF. CDR3 coding DNA: TGTGCCAGCAGCGTAGGGGGACATCCGAACACTGAAGCTTTCTTT. Based on the CDR3 plus reference TRBV9 and TRBJ1-1, the full variable domain is DSGVTQTPKHLITATGQRVTLRCSPRSGDLSVYWYQQSLDQGLQFLIQYYNGEERAKGNILERFSAQQFPDLHSELNLSSLELGDSALYFCASSVGGHPNTEAFFGQGTRLTVV.

A few counts support this clone. The V gene is TRBV7-9, the J gene TRBJ1-5, with 9 bases lining up with TRBD1. The CDR3 spans 14 residues. The junction had 6 bases not matched to a gene; V was cut back by 5 bases and J by 7 bases. Germline V gives CDR1 SEHNR, CDR2 FQNEAQ (reference sequence). The CDR3 DNA sequence: TGTGCCAGCAGCACGGACAGGGGCCGGCAGCCCCAGCATTTT. This encodes CASSTDRGRQPQHF.

This clone was counted a few times. The chain is built from TRBV14 and TRBJ2-7; D gene unclear. From germline, CDR1 is SGHDN and CDR2 FVKESK. CDR3 length: 13 amino acids. Trimming left V 2 bases short and J 3 bases short, with 8 bases between. The CDR3 bases are TGTGCCAGCAGCCAACGCAAGGACTACGAGCAGTACTTC. Translating gives CASSQRKDYEQYF.

In regard to this clone: The sample holds other DNA sequences that translate to the same CDR3. The rearrangement uses TRBV4-3 and TRBJ2-5, with 7 bases that match TRBD1. This CDR3 region has 16 residues. The germline gives CDR1 LGHNA, CDR2 YSLEER. The V and J ends lost 0 bases and 2 bases, in that order; junction bases with no gene match: 6. CDR3: CASSQDRAGGQETQYF. Here the CDR3 DNA reads TGCGCCAGCAGCCAAGATCGGGCAGGGGGTCAAGAGACCCAGTACTTC.

This clone was counted between two and nine times. The chain carries TRBV7-2 and TRBJ1-3, with D possibly TRBD1 on 5 matching bases. Germline V gives CDR1 SGHTA, CDR2 FQGNSA. V was trimmed by 5 bases and J by 2 bases, leaving 13 bases between them. The CDR3 runs 15 residues. This CDR3 is CASSTRTSPGNTIYF. The CDR3 coding sequence is TGTGCCAGCAGCACTCGGACAAGTCCTGGAAACACCATATATTTT. The full variable domain, completed using reference TRBV7-2 and TRBJ1-3, is GAGVSQSPSNKVTEKGKDVELRCDPISGHTALYWYRQSLGQGLEFLIYFQGNSAPDKSGLPSDRFSAERTGGSVSTLTIQRTQQEDSAVYLCASSTRTSPGNTIYFGEGSWLTVV.

The J gene is TRBJ2-3, the V gene TRBV7-2; D ambiguous. The CDR3 extends over 14 amino acids. Per germline, CDR1 SGHTA and CDR2 FQGNSA. The ends were cut back, 2 bases at V and 3 bases at J, with 9 bases in the middle. The CDR3 sequence: CASSLNLETDTQYF. In DNA, the CDR3 is TGTGCCAGCAGCTTAAACCTAGAGACAGATACGCAGTATTTT. The full variable domain, rest sourced from reference TRBV7-2 and TRBJ2-3, is GAGVSQSPSNKVTEKGKDVELRCDPISGHTALYWYRQSLGQGLEFLIYFQGNSAPDKSGLPSDRFSAERTGGSVSTLTIQRTQQEDSAVYLCASSLNLETDTQYFGPGTRLTVL.

The rearrangement joins TRBV7-2 to TRBJ1-2; 8 bases match TRBD1. The ends lost 5 bases at V and 7 bases at J; junction bases unmatched: 9. Germline V gene data show CDR1 as SGHTA and CDR2 as FQGNSA. The CDR3 contains 14 residues. CDR3 loop: CASSIGQGLSGYTF. CDR3 bases: TGTGCCAGCAGCATAGGACAGGGCTTGAGTGGCTACACCTTC.

This clone came up a few times. This sequence joins TRBV7-9 and TRBJ1-6; TRBD1 matches 8 bases. This CDR3 is built from 14 residues. V shed 5 bases and J 10 bases; nucleotides not matched to a gene: 7. The V gene's germline CDR1 is SEHNR and CDR2 FQNEAQ (reference sequence). The CDR3 coding sequence is TGTGCCAGCAGCCTCGGACAGGGAGGGTCACCCCTCCACTTT. Translated: CASSLGQGGSPLHF.

The V and J genes are TRBV4-3 and TRBJ2-2; 7 bases are shared with TRBD1. The CDR3 has 14 amino acids. Germline V CDR1 and CDR2: LGHNA, YSLEER. Trimming at V came to 3 bases and at J to 5 bases, leaving 3 bases not matched to a gene. The CDR3, as DNA: TGCGCCAGCAGCCATCCACAGGGGACCGGGGAGCTGTTTTTT. Its translation: CASSHPQGTGELFF.

This clone was counted only a few times. The rearrangement links TRBV5-1 to TRBJ1-1; possibly TRBD1 for D (5 bases). The CDR3 is made up of 13 amino acids. Germline CDR1 and CDR2: SGHRS and YFSETQ. Trimming took 4 bases from V and 11 from J, leaving 18 bases between them. CDR3 sequence reads: CASSTAEGSVAFF. The CDR3 nucleotides are TGCGCCAGCAGCACGGCGGAGGGGTCAGTTGCTTTCTTT.

The chain combines TRBV5-8 with TRBJ2-1; 8 bases align to TRBD1. V lost 4 bases and J lost 9; bases outside the gene matches: 9. The germline gives CDR1 SGHTS, CDR2 YDEGEE. The CDR3 contains 14 residues. CDR3 sequence reads: CASSPTGEVGEQFF. The CDR3 coding sequence is TGTGCCAGCAGCCCGACAGGGGAGGTTGGTGAGCAGTTCTTC.

The V and J genes are TRBV18 and TRBJ2-3; D is possibly TRBD1 (5 bases). V was trimmed by 3 bases and J by 1 base, leaving 23 bases between them. This CDR3 has 19 amino acids. CDR1 is KGHSH, CDR2 LQKENI, per germline. The CDR3 DNA is TGTGCCAGCTCACCGCGTGTAGTTAGGGGCGCGGTCCGCACAGATACGCAGTATTTT. Amino acid sequence: CASSPRVVRGAVRTDTQYF. Full variable domain (remainder filled in from reference TRBV18 and TRBJ2-3): NAGVMQNPRHLVRRRGQEARLRCSPMKGHSHVYWYRQLPEEGLKFMVYLQKENIIDESGMPKERFSAEFPKEGPSILRIQQVVRGDSAAYFCASSPRVVRGAVRTDTQYFGPGTRLTVL.

The V call is TRBV19, the J call TRBJ2-6; D may be TRBD1 (5 bases). Per germline, CDR1 LNHDA and CDR2 SQIVND (reference sequence). V was pared by 7 bases and J by 1 base, with 11 bases between. The CDR3 totals 15 residues. The CDR3 DNA is TGTGCCAGTATGGAGACAGCATCTGGGGCCAACGTCCTGACTTTC. Encoded protein: CASMETASGANVLTF.

This clone turned up a few times. The chain employs TRBV27 and TRBJ2-3, with 7 bases fitting TRBD2. Germline trimming cut 6 bases from V and 0 bases from J; bases unmatched to any gene: 9. This CDR3 spans 16 amino acids. CDR1 and CDR2 from the germline V gene are MNHEY and SMNVEV (reference sequence). The CDR3 nucleotides are TGTGCCAGCAGGAGGCTAGCGGTGTTGAGCACAGATACGCAGTATTTT. Translating it yields CASRRLAVLSTDTQYF.

This clone was seen only a few times. The chain links TRBV29-1 to TRBJ2-7; D tentatively reads TRBD1 or TRBD2 (6 bases each). Germline values: CDR1 SQVTM, CDR2 ANQGSEA. This CDR3 has 13 residues. Trimming removed 5 bases from V and 6 bases from J, with 17 bases in between. The CDR3 region is CSVTAQGGREQYF. The CDR3 coding sequence is TGCAGCGTTACCGCACAGGGAGGTCGCGAGCAGTACTTC.